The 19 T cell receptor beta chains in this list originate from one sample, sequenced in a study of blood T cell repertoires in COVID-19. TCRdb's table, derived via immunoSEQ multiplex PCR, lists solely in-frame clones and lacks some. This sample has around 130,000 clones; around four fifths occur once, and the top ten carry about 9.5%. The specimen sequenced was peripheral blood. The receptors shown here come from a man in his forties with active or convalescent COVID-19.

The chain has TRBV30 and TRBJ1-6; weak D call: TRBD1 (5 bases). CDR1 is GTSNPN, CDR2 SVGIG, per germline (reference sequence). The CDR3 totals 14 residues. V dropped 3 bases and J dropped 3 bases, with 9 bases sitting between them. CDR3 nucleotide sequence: TGTGCCTGGAGCACCGACAGCTATAATTCACCCCTCCACTTT. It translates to CAWSTDSYNSPLHF.

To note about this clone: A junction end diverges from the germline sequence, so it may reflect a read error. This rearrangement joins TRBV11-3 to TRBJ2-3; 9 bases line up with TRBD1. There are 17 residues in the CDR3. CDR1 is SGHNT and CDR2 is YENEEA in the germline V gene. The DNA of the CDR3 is TGTGCCAGCAGCCTAAAGGTGACAGGGGGAAGCAAAGATACGCAGTATTTT. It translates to CASSLKVTGGSKDTQYF.

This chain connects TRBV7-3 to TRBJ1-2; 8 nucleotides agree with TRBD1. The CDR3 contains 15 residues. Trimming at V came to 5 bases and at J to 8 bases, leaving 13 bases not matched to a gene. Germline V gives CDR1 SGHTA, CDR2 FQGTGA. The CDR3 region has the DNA TGTGCCAGCAGCCCATTGATCGGACAGGGAGAAGGCTACACCTTC. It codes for CASSPLIGQGEGYTF.

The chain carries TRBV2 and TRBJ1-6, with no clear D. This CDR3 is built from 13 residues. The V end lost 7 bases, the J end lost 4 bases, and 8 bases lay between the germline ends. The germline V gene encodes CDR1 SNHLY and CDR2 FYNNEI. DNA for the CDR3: TGTGCCAGCATGGAACAGTATAATTCACCCCTCCACTTT. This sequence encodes CASMEQYNSPLHF.

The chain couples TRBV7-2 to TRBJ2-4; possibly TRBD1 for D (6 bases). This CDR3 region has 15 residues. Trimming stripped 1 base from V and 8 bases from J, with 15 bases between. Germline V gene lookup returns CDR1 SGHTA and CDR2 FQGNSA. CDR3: CASSLVQGPRHIQYF. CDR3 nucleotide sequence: TGTGCCAGCAGCTTAGTACAGGGACCCAGACACATTCAGTACTTC.

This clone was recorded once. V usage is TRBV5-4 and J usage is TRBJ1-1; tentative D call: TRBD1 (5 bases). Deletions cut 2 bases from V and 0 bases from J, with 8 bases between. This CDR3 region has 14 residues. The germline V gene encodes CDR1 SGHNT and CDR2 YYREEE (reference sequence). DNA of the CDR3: TGTGCCAGCAGCTTTGACAGCCTGAACACTGAAGCTTTCTTT. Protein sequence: CASSFDSLNTEAFF.

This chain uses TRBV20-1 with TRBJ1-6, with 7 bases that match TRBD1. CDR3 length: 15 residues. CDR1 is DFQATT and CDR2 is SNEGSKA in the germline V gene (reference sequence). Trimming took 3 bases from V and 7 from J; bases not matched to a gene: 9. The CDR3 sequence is CSASLTGVKNSPLHF. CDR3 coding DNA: TGCAGTGCTAGTCTTACAGGGGTTAAAAATTCACCCCTCCACTTT.

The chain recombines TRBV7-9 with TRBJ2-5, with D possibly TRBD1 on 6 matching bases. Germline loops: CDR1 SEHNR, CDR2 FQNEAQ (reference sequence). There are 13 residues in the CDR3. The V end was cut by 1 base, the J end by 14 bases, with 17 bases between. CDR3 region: CASSLDSGTSFYF. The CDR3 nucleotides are TGTGCCAGCAGCTTAGACTCCGGGACATCCTTTTACTTC.

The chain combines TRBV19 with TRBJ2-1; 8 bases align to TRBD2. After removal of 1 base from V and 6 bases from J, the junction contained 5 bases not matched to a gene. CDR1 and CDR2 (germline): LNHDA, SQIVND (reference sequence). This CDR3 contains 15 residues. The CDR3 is CASSIAGGPSNEQFF. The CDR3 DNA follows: TGTGCCAGTAGTATAGCGGGGGGGCCGTCCAATGAGCAGTTCTTC.

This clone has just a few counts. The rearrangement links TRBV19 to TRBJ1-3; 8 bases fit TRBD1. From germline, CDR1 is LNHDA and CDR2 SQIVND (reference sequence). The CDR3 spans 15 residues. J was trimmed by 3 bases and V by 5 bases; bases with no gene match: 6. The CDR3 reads CASSARGLGGNTIYF. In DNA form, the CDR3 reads TGTGCCAGTAGTGCCAGGGGGCTTGGTGGAAACACCATATATTTT.

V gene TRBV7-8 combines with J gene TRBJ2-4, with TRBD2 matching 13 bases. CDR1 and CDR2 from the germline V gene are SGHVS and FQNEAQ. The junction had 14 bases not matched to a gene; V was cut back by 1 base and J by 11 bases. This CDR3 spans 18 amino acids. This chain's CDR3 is CASSLEAPGTSGAPLQYF. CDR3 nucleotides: TGTGCCAGCAGCTTAGAAGCCCCCGGGACTAGCGGGGCACCCCTTCAGTACTTC.

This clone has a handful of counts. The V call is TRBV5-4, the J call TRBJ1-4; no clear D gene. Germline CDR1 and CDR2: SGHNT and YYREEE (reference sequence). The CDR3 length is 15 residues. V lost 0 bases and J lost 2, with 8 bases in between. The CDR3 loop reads CASSLVGGTNEKLFF. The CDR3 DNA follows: TGTGCCAGCAGCTTGGTGGGAGGGACTAATGAAAAACTGTTTTTT.

Here the CDR3 reads CASSFNGGTQNEQFF. CDR3 DNA: TGCGCCAGCAGCTTTAACGGGGGGACCCAAAATGAGCAGTTCTTC. The chain combines TRBV5-1 with TRBJ2-1; 7 bases align to TRBD2. J gave up 7 bases and V 2 bases, and 9 bases lay outside the gene matches. Germline V gene lookup returns CDR1 SGHRS and CDR2 YFSETQ. There are 15 residues in the CDR3.

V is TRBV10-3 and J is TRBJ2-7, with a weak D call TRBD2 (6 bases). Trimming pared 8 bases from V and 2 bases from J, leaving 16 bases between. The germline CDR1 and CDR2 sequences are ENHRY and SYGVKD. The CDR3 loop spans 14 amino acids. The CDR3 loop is CAIGEEGPTYEQYF. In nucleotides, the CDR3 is TGTGCCATCGGGGAGGAGGGACCTACCTACGAGCAGTACTTC.

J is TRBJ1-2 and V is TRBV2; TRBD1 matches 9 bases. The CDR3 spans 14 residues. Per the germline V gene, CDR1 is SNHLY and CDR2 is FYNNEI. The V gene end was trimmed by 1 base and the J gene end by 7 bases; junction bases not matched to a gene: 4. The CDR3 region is CASSEVQGASGYTF. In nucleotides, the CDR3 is TGTGCCAGCAGTGAAGTACAGGGGGCAAGTGGCTACACCTTC.

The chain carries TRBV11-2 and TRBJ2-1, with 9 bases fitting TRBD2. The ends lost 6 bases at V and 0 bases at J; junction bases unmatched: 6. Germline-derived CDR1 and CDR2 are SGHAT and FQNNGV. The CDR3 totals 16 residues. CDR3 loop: CASSSSGAISYNEQFF. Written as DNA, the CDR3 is TGTGCCAGCAGTTCTAGCGGGGCGATCTCCTACAATGAGCAGTTCTTC. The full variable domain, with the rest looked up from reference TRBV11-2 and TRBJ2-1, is EAGVAQSPRYKIIEKRQSVAFWCNPISGHATLYWYQQILGQGPKLLIQFQNNGVVDDSQLPKDRFSAERLKGVDSTLKIQPAKLEDSAVYLCASSSSGAISYNEQFFGPGTRLTVL.

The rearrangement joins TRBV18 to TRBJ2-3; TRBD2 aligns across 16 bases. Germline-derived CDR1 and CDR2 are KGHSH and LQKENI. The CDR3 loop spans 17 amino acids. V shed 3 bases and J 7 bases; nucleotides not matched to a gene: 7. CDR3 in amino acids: CASSPQGLAGGLNTQYF. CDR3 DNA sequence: TGTGCCAGCTCACCCCAGGGACTAGCGGGGGGGCTAAATACGCAGTATTTT.

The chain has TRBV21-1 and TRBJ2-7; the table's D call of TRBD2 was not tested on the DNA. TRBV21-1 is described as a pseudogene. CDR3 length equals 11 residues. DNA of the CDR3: TGTGCCAGCAGGTCCGTCTACGAGCAGTACTTC. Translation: CASRSVYEQYF.

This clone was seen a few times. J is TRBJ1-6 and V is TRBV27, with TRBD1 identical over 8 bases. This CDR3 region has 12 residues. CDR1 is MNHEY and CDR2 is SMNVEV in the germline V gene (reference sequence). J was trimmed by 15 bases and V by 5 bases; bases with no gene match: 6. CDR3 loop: CASSGTDRVLHF. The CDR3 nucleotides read TGTGCCAGCAGTGGAACGGACAGGGTCCTCCACTTT.